This T cell receptor (beta chain) was profiled in a study of blood T cells in healthy people across ages (dated by TCRdb to the mid-2010s). Some background on the complete study: Template switching captured roughly one uniquely barcoded TCR beta cDNA molecule per two T cells in model experiments. To track age-related changes in TCR beta repertoire diversity, the study relied on deep sequencing normalized with unique cDNA molecular identifiers. Using the same blood draw, the study looked at two additional independent replicas of 1 million unique cDNA reads for two donors, one aged 18 to 30 and the other aged 80 or older. Four age groups were formed from the donors: young (average about 16 years), middle-aged (around 40), aged (over 55) and long-lived (more than 75).

The donors were around 39 Caucasian individuals from Russia, aged roughly 6 to 100 years, who were systemically healthy. Each donor gave roughly 9 milliliters of peripheral blood, drawn into EDTA-treated Vacutainer tubes. Ficoll-Paque density-gradient centrifugation was used to isolate PBMCs, with at least 6 million per sample. Total RNA, at least 6 micrograms per sample, was extracted from PBMCs with Trizol reagent. Naive CD45RAhigh/CD27high T cell percentages were measured by flow cytometry on a PBMC aliquot from every donor. Note on this clonotype: The clone's antigen remains unknown. Per-nucleotide qualities are absent, and no much larger clonotype sits a single base away.

What the research found in general, with its limitations: The CMV infection status of donors was not known, potentially confounding age-related changes in expanded clonotypes. Compared with the aged group, the long-lived group had more naive CD4+ T cells, fewer expanded clones and increased TCR diversity, suggesting age selection. Total diversity estimates from one million sequenced T cells were considered lower bounds and underestimates. Bulk unsorted PBMC profiling prevented conclusive comparison of naive and antigen-experienced compartments. As age increased, observed TCR beta diversity per million T cells dropped in a roughly linear way, and a significant reduction was already evident by age roughly 40. There was a strong correlation between observed TCR beta diversity and the percentage of naive T cells measured by flow cytometry.

Library preparation employed 5' RACE. Sequencing used an Illumina HiSeq 2500. A second roughly 7 to 11 cycle PCR used a sample-barcoded 5' primer and a J-beta primer mix. A unique molecular identifier was introduced onto each TCR beta cDNA molecule by a template-switch 5' adaptor carrying 12 random nucleotides. Each sample yielded at least 3 million CDR3-containing paired-end reads. All of the RNA was converted into first-strand cDNA using the Mint cDNA synthesis kit, with a TRBC-specific oligonucleotide serving as the primer. Following uracil-DNA glycosylase treatment, all cDNA underwent a first 18-cycle PCR with the universal primers M1SS and BC2_uni_R. On the study's bioinformatics: Each sample was normalized by randomly selecting 1 million high-quality reads, each carrying a distinct molecular identifier. Instead of being binned into consensus sequences, reads with shared molecular identifiers were discarded. MiTCR, run with a Q25 quality threshold and the strictest error-elimination algorithm, handled CDR3 identification, clonotype clustering and error correction. A nonparametric unseen species model using Euler transformation provided a lower-bound estimate of total TCR beta diversity. TCRdb redid the processing of the public reads, applying fastp at Q25 and MiXCR, and retained in-frame beta chains. Identical CDR3 protein sequences are pooled into one entry, listed with their most common genes and DNA. TCRdb's processing, not the authors', yielded these V and J calls. Across this sample there are approximately 580,000 distinct CDR3 sequences, with around 24% seen only once. The top ten clonotypes cover under 9% of the sample.

Trimming takes 5 bases from V and 4 bases from J, and the germline ends sit 12 bases apart. Including the terminal cysteine and phenylalanine, the CDR3 comprises 12 residues. The retained sequence is limited to the CDR3, 36 bases, with the frame set at the first base. Reading the germline V gene (reference sequence) gives CDR1 GTSNPN and CDR2 SVGIG. The sample was also reused in another study, on T cells of mothers and their children. Per that second paper: The donors were nine systemically healthy Caucasian individuals, made up of three mothers and their six children. cDNA synthesis consumed the entire amount of extracted RNA, loaded at around 1.5 ug RNA in each 15 ul reaction. Sample barcodes and 2-4 random nucleotides were added via the M1S primer in the second PCR. More than 8 million TCR beta CDR3 reads were obtained from each mother, and some 3 million reads were obtained from each child. TCR recombination output is similarly shaped by thymic selection in related and unrelated pairs, with a minor effect exerted by inherited differences. Normalized repertoire overlap was always slightly but never significantly higher in related than unrelated mother-child pairs. No persistent microchimeric T cell clones were found, with a detection sensitivity of roughly 99 clones per million clonotypes. In the study, deep NGS was used to compare the TCR beta repertoires of mothers and children, and features distinguishing related mother-child pairs from unrelated individuals were sought. On average, the children were about 10 +/- 4 years old, while the mothers were around 40 +/- 4 years old. After adapter ligation was performed with NEBNext reagents, the libraries were sequenced on an Illumina HiSeq 2000 with 100+100 nt paired-end reads. To prevent cross-contamination, the mother and child libraries were prepared a month apart and were sequenced in separate runs. For each donor, somewhere between about 450,000 and 2,200,000 distinct TCR beta clonotypes were identified. Naive TCR beta clonotypes were estimated from low-frequency clonotypes matched to each donor's FACS-determined naive share, without sorting.

The receptor was isolated from a boy aged 10-17 years in good health. Sequences were obtained from blood. The sequence is built from TRBV30 and TRBJ2-7; a confident D gene designation cannot be given. The DNA sequence is as follows: TGTGCCTGGGACGCGACTTCATACGAGCAGTACTTC. Translation gives CAWDATSYEQYF. This CDR3, with the reference TRBV30 and TRBJ2-7 proteins standing in past its ends, gives the full variable domain SQTIHQWPATLVQPVGSPLSLECTVEGTSNPNLYWYRQAAGRGLQLLFYSVGIGQISSEVPQNLSASRPQDRQFILSSKKLLLSDSGFYLCAWDATSYEQYFGPGTRLTVT.